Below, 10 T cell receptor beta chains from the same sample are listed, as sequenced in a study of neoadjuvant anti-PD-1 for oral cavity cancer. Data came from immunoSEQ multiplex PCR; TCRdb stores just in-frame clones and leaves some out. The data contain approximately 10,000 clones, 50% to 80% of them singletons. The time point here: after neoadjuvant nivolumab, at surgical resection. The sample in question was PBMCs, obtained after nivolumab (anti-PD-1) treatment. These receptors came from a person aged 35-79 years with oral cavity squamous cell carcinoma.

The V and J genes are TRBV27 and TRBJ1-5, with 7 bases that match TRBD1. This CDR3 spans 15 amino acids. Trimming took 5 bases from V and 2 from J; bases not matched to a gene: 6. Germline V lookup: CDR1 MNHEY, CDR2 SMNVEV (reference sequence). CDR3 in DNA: TGTGCCAGCAGTATAGGGGGCTTAGGCAATCAGCCCCAGCATTTT. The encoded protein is CASSIGGLGNQPQHF.

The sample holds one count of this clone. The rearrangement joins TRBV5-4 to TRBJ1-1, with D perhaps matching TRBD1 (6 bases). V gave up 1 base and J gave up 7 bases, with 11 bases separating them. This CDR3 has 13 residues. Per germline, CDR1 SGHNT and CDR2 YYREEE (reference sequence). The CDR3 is CASSLWSGVEAFF. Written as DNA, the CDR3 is TGTGCCAGCAGCTTGTGGTCAGGGGTTGAAGCTTTCTTT.

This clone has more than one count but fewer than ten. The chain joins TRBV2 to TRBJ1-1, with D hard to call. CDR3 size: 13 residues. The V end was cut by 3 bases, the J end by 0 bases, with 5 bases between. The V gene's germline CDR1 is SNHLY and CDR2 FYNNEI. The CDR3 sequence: CASSDGVNTEAFF. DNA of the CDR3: TGTGCCAGCAGTGATGGTGTGAACACTGAAGCTTTCTTT.

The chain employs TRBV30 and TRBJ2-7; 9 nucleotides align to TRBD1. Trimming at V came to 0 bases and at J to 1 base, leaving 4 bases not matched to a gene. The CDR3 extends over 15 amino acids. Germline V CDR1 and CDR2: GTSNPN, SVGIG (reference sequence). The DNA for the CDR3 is TGTGCCTGGAGTGTACTAGGGACAGGGTCCTACGAGCAGTACTTC. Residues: CAWSVLGTGSYEQYF.

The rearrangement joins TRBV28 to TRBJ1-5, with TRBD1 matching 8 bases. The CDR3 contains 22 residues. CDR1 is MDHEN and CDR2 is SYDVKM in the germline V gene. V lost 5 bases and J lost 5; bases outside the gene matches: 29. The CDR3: CASSLWTGFTLYANSRHQPQHF. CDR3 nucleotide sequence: TGTGCCAGCAGTCTCTGGACAGGGTTTACGCTATATGCAAACAGTCGTCATCAGCCCCAGCATTTT.

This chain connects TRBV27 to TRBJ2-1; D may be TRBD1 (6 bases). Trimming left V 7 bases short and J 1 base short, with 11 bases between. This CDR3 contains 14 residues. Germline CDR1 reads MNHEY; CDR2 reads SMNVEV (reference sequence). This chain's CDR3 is CASKVQGSYNEQFF. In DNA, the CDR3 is TGTGCCAGCAAGGTCCAGGGGTCCTACAATGAGCAGTTCTTC.

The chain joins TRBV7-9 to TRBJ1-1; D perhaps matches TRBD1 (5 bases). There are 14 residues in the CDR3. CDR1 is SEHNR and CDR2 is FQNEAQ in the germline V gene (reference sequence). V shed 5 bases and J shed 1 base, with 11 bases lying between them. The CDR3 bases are TGTGCCAGCAGCCCGCTGGGGGAGAACACTGAAGCTTTCTTT. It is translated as CASSPLGENTEAFF.

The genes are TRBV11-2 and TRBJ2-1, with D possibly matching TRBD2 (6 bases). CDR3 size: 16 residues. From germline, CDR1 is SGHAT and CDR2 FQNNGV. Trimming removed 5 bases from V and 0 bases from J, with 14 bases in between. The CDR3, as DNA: TGTGCCAGCAGCCCCCGGGACTCGAGCTCCTACAATGAGCAGTTCTTC. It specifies CASSPRDSSSYNEQFF. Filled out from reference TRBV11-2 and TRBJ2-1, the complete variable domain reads EAGVAQSPRYKIIEKRQSVAFWCNPISGHATLYWYQQILGQGPKLLIQFQNNGVVDDSQLPKDRFSAERLKGVDSTLKIQPAKLEDSAVYLCASSPRDSSSYNEQFFGPGTRLTVL.

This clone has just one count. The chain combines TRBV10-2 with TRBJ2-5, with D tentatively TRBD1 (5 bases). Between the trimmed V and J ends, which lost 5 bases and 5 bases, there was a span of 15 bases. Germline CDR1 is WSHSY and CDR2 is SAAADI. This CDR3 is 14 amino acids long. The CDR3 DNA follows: TGCGCCAGCAGTCCCCCCACCTCAGGGGAGACCCAGTACTTC. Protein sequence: CASSPPTSGETQYF.

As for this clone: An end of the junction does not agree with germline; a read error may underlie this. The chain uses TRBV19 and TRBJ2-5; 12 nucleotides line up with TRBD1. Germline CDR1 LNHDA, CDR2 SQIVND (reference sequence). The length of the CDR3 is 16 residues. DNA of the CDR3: TGTGCCAGTAGTATACCAGGGACAGGGGGCCAAAAGACCCAGTACTTC. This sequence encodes CASSIPGTGGQKTQYF.